The T cell receptor (beta chain) under discussion was sequenced for a study of technical replicates of blood from a few donors. Germline V gene data show CDR1 as MDHEN and CDR2 as SYDVKM. V was cut by 4 bases and J by 4 bases, with 20 bases left in between. This CDR3 has 17 amino acids. Only in-frame clones appear in the TCRdb table, and some are missing; sequencing was by immunoSEQ multiplex PCR. The sample contains 75,000 to 95,000 clones, roughly 94% of which appear only once. The sequenced sample consisted of T cells isolated from PBMCs. The origin of this receptor is a human donor in good health. The genes are TRBV28 and TRBJ2-1, with TRBD2 as a possible D gene (6 bases). The CDR3 is CASSSPQRAGNYNEQFF. The CDR3 DNA reads as TGTGCCAGCAGTTCCCCACAACGGGCGGGAAATTACAATGAGCAGTTCTTC.